These 24 T cell receptor beta chains originate from one sample sequenced in a study of a mutant IDH1 vaccine in newly diagnosed glioma. The assay was immunoSEQ multiplex PCR, and TCRdb's table has in-frame clones only and misses some. This table has some 40,000 clones, 75% appearing once. Their antigens remain unidentified. Time point described: week 47, end of study. Doses of 300 ug of mutant IDH1 20-mer peptide were given with topical imiquimod. The sample in question was PBMCs, obtained from a glioma patient whose treatment included an IDH1 peptide vaccine. These receptors all come from a man between 40 and 49 years old with glioma.

This rearrangement joins TRBV4-1 to TRBJ1-5; D not resolved. V lost 0 bases and J lost 2, with 17 bases in between. The CDR3 length is 18 residues. The germline V gene has CDR1 MGHRA and CDR2 YSYEKL. The CDR3 reads CASSQDKAGMVGNQPQHF. CDR3 bases: TGCGCCAGCAGCCAAGATAAGGCAGGCATGGTGGGCAATCAGCCCCAGCATTTT.

The rearrangement links TRBV6-5 to TRBJ1-2; D remains ambiguous. V was trimmed by 6 bases and J by 2 bases, leaving 16 bases between them. Germline-derived CDR1 and CDR2 are MNHEY and SVGAGI. The CDR3 spans 15 residues. The CDR3 DNA is TGTGCCAGCAGCCCCCCCGTGGGGAAAAACTATGGCTACACCTTC. Translating it yields CASSPPVGKNYGYTF.

The chain has TRBV28 and TRBJ2-7; D may correspond to TRBD1 or TRBD2 (5 bases each). Looked up from germline, CDR1 is MDHEN and CDR2 is SYDVKM. CDR3 length: 16 amino acids. The V end lost 5 bases, the J end lost 0 bases, and 17 bases lay between the germline ends. Here the CDR3 reads CASSTGTAARSYEQYV. The CDR3 nucleotides read TGTGCCAGCAGTACGGGGACGGCAGCGCGCTCCTACGAGCAGTACGTC.

V and J are TRBV5-4 and TRBJ2-6; D perhaps matches TRBD2 (6 bases). CDR3 size: 17 residues. Germline V gene data show CDR1 as SGHNT and CDR2 as YYREEE (reference sequence). V shed 4 bases and J shed 0 bases, with 14 bases lying between them. CDR3 DNA sequence: TGTGCCAGCAGCCGCGGGGATTCGCACTCTGGGGCCAACGTCCTGACTTTC. Translation gives CASSRGDSHSGANVLTF.

This sequence joins TRBV9 and TRBJ1-4, with a possible D match to TRBD1 (5 bases). The germline CDR1 and CDR2 sequences are SGDLS and YYNGEE. Trimming cost V 4 bases and J 11 bases, with 15 bases left between them. CDR3 size: 13 residues. CDR3 protein: CASSSYAGGKLFF. Written as DNA, the CDR3 is TGTGCCAGCAGCAGTTACGCCGGGGGGAAACTGTTTTTT.

The rearrangement links TRBV19 to TRBJ2-1, with D possibly being TRBD2 (9 bases). The V and J ends lost 8 bases and 9 bases respectively, with 20 bases between them. From germline, CDR1 is LNHDA and CDR2 SQIVND (reference sequence). The CDR3 extends over 14 amino acids. The CDR3 region has the DNA TGTGCCAGTCAGGGGGCAGCGGGAGGAGGTGAGCAGTTCTTC. It yields the protein CASQGAAGGGEQFF.

This clone is a singleton in its sample. DNA of the CDR3: TGCGCCAGCAGCCAAGGTACAGGGAAGACCCAGTACTTC. This encodes CASSQGTGKTQYF. The chain couples TRBV4-3 to TRBJ2-5; the D gene is possibly TRBD1 (6 bases). This CDR3 is built from 13 residues. V was pared by 1 base and J by 6 bases, with 9 bases between. Germline V gene data show CDR1 as LGHNA and CDR2 as YSLEER.

The chain recombines TRBV7-2 with TRBJ2-1, with 14 nucleotides matching TRBD2. V dropped 4 bases and J dropped 7; count of bases not matched to a gene: 12. From germline, CDR1 is SGHTA and CDR2 FQGNSA. CDR3 size: 18 residues. CDR3 DNA: TGTGCCAGCAGCTCGACTAGCGGGAGGGCCCTCGGGTTAAATGAGCAGTTCTTC. Protein: CASSSTSGRALGLNEQFF. Full variable domain (rest looked up from reference TRBV7-2 and TRBJ2-1): GAGVSQSPSNKVTEKGKDVELRCDPISGHTALYWYRQSLGQGLEFLIYFQGNSAPDKSGLPSDRFSAERTGGSVSTLTIQRTQQEDSAVYLCASSSTSGRALGLNEQFFGPGTRLTVL.

This rearrangement joins TRBV6-1 to TRBJ2-5; TRBD2 matches at 15 bases. The J call may be incorrect, as the DNA end agrees better with TRBJ2-7. CDR3 length: 18 residues. CDR1 and CDR2 from the germline V gene are MNHNS and SASEGT. CDR3 region: CASSERTSGRAGEIEQYF. CDR3 in DNA: TGTGCCAGCAGTGAACGGACTAGCGGGAGGGCCGGGGAGATCGAGCAGTACTTC.

V and J are TRBV19 and TRBJ2-1, with TRBD2 as a possible D gene (6 bases). V dropped 7 bases and J dropped 2 bases, with 18 bases sitting between them. From germline, CDR1 is LNHDA and CDR2 SQIVND (reference sequence). The CDR3 is 16 amino acids. The CDR3 reads CASIPRRGKTYNEQFF. Here the CDR3 DNA reads TGTGCCAGTATCCCCCGGCGGGGAAAGACCTACAATGAGCAGTTCTTC.

This chain uses TRBV4-3 with TRBJ2-3; 8 bases match TRBD2. Germline CDR1 reads LGHNA; CDR2 reads YSLEER. The CDR3 sequence is 16 residues long. V lost 3 bases to trimming and J lost 4 bases; unmatched junction nucleotides: 9. The CDR3 protein is CASSHGGLGDPDTQYF. The DNA for the CDR3 is TGCGCCAGCAGCCACGGGGGACTAGGAGACCCAGATACGCAGTATTTT.

The rearrangement uses TRBV6-1 and TRBJ2-3; a weak D match, TRBD1 (5 bases). In germline, CDR1 is MNHNS, CDR2 SASEGT. V was pared by 8 bases and J by 2 bases, with 11 bases between. The CDR3 has 13 amino acids. The CDR3 region has the DNA TGTGCCAGCTCCACAGGCGACACAGATACGCAGTATTTT. Residues: CASSTGDTDTQYF.

The chain has TRBV4-1 and TRBJ1-5; D remains ambiguous. Trimming removed 4 bases at V and 2 bases at J, with 12 bases between. The CDR3 totals 15 residues. CDR1 and CDR2 (germline): MGHRA, YSYEKL. CDR3 DNA sequence: TGCGCCAGCAGCCTTTCTGCTGGGGGCAATCAGCCCCAGCATTTT. Translating it yields CASSLSAGGNQPQHF.

The chain couples TRBV14 to TRBJ2-5; perhaps TRBD1 as D (5 bases). The CDR3 contains 17 residues. CDR1 is SGHDN and CDR2 is FVKESK in the germline V gene. The V end lost 0 bases, the J end lost 3 bases, and 17 bases lay between the germline ends. The CDR3 loop reads CASSQDFSAPGKETQYF. The CDR3 nucleotides are TGTGCCAGCAGCCAAGATTTCTCCGCCCCAGGGAAAGAGACCCAGTACTTC.

Here the CDR3 reads CASSQEPDTQYF. The CDR3 coding sequence is TGCGCCAGCAGCCAAGAGCCGGATACGCAGTATTTT. V gene TRBV4-3 combines with J gene TRBJ2-3; D not resolved. V shed 0 bases and J shed 6 bases, with 4 bases lying between them. The CDR3 sequence is 12 residues long. CDR1 is LGHNA, CDR2 YSLEER, per germline.

The chain uses TRBV7-9 and TRBJ2-5; 8 positions match TRBD1. The germline gives CDR1 SEHNR, CDR2 FQNEAQ (reference sequence). V dropped 5 bases and J dropped 5; count of bases not matched to a gene: 7. The CDR3 runs 14 residues. Written as DNA, the CDR3 is TGTGCCAGCAGCAGAGACAGGGGCGTCGAGACCCAGTACTTC. This sequence encodes CASSRDRGVETQYF.

The chain uses TRBV10-3 and TRBJ1-1; no definite D call. The germline gives CDR1 ENHRY, CDR2 SYGVKD. The CDR3 runs to 13 residues. Trimming took off 4 bases at V and 7 bases at J, with 13 bases between the two ends. CDR3 loop: CAISGSDEGEAFF. As DNA, the CDR3 is TGTGCCATCAGTGGGTCGGACGAGGGTGAAGCTTTCTTT.

This clone was seen just once. This chain uses TRBV5-1 with TRBJ2-1; no firm D call. CDR1 and CDR2 (germline): SGHRS, YFSETQ. This CDR3 region has 13 residues. V dropped 0 bases and J dropped 9 bases, with 10 bases sitting between them. DNA of the CDR3: TGCGCCAGCAGCTTGGCTGGGGTGCGTGAGCAGTTCTTC. This encodes CASSLAGVREQFF.

The CDR3 spells CASSPGTGNQPQHF. The CDR3 DNA is TGTGCCAGCAGCCCAGGGACGGGGAATCAGCCCCAGCATTTT. The V call is TRBV11-3, the J call TRBJ1-5; a possible D gene is TRBD1 (5 bases). The CDR3 has 14 amino acids. V lost 5 bases and J lost 4, with 12 bases in between. CDR1 and CDR2 from the germline V gene are SGHNT and YENEEA.

The chain combines TRBV11-3 with TRBJ2-3, with D unresolved. Germline loops: CDR1 SGHNT, CDR2 YENEEA. The CDR3 loop spans 15 amino acids. V lost 0 bases and J lost 2, with 9 bases in between. The CDR3, as DNA: TGTGCCAGCAGCTTAGACGGCAGCGCCACAGATACGCAGTATTTT. It translates to CASSLDGSATDTQYF.

The rearrangement joins TRBV6-6 to TRBJ2-1; 7 bases fit TRBD2. Germline assignment: CDR1 MNHNY and CDR2 SVGAGI (reference sequence). J was trimmed by 0 bases and V by 5 bases; bases with no gene match: 7. This CDR3 has 16 residues. The CDR3 region is CASSRALAASYNEQFF. The DNA for the CDR3 is TGTGCCAGCAGTCGCGCCCTAGCGGCCTCCTACAATGAGCAGTTCTTC.

On this clone: A junction end diverges from the germline sequence, so it may reflect a read error. This chain uses TRBV5-1 with TRBJ2-3; TRBD2 matches at 9 bases. Germline CDR1 reads SGHRS; CDR2 reads YFSETQ. The CDR3 length is 14 residues. The CDR3 is CASSSGTSPHTQYF. The DNA for the CDR3 is TGTGCCAGCAGCTCCGGGACTAGCCCACATACGCAGTATTTT.

This clone was found a few times. The rearrangement uses TRBV7-2 and TRBJ2-2; a weak D match, TRBD2 (6 bases). Germline CDR1 is SGHTA and CDR2 is FQGNSA. V was clipped by 11 bases and J by 8 bases, with 21 bases between them. The CDR3 spans 14 residues. In nucleotides, the CDR3 is TGTGCCGGGGCGAGGGACTCGAGCACTGGGGAGCTGTTTTTT. This sequence encodes CAGARDSSTGELFF. The whole variable domain, remainder taken from reference TRBV7-2 and TRBJ2-2, is GAGVSQSPSNKVTEKGKDVELRCDPISGHTALYWYRQSLGQGLEFLIYFQGNSAPDKSGLPSDRFSAERTGGSVSTLTIQRTQQEDSAVYLCAGARDSSTGELFFGEGSRLTVL.

The chain's CDR3 is CAWSVPTVLIEKLFF. The CDR3 region has the DNA TGTGCCTGGAGTGTACCTACAGTTCTAATCGAAAAACTGTTTTTT. The chain carries TRBV30 and TRBJ1-4; no firm D call. Trimming removed 0 bases from V and 8 bases from J, with 16 bases in between. The CDR3 is 15 amino acids. Germline CDR1 is GTSNPN and CDR2 is SVGIG (reference sequence).